This T cell receptor (beta chain) stems from a study of blood T cell repertoires in COVID-19. Background on the study: Specimens from acute and convalescent COVID-19 originated in the United States, Italy and Spain. Sample material is recorded as cDNA or gDNA derived from T cells, B-cell-depleted T cells, or PBMCs.

V shed 0 bases and J 0 bases; nucleotides not matched to a gene: 3. Looked up from germline, CDR1 is SGHTS and CDR2 is YDEGEE. This CDR3 is 15 amino acids long. This clone was picked up one time. Methods used by the authors: Quantification of nucleated cells was approximated via reference gene primer amplification. The assay was immunoSEQ multiplex PCR, and TCRdb's table has in-frame clones only and misses some. V, J and clone size were drawn from that table, and D and trimming were deduced from the DNA. The sample gives 99,000 or so clones, roughly 84% of which show up once; roughly 13% is in the top ten.

The sequenced sample was peripheral blood. The clonotype comes from a woman in her sixties or seventies in a cohort sampled during active or convalescent COVID-19. This chain joins TRBV5-8 and TRBJ2-7; 7 bases agree with TRBD1. This CDR3 is CASSLAGQASYEQYF. Here the CDR3 DNA reads TGTGCCAGCAGCTTGGCTGGACAGGCCTCCTACGAGCAGTACTTC.